Below, 24 T cell receptor beta chains from the same sample are listed, as sequenced in a study of blood T cell repertoires in COVID-19. Libraries were prepared by immunoSEQ multiplex PCR; TCRdb keeps only in-frame clonotypes and omits some of them. The table includes 300,000 or so clones, 80% to 95% detected once. Sample: PBMCs or T cells enriched from blood (not recorded which). All receptors come from a woman aged 25 to 45 who had recovered from COVID-19.

V is TRBV19 and J is TRBJ1-2; D gene ambiguous. Trimming stripped 8 bases from V and 4 bases from J, with 17 bases between. Germline V CDR1 and CDR2: LNHDA, SQIVND (reference sequence). The CDR3 totals 14 residues. The CDR3 region is CASRSSSFFYGYTF. CDR3 nucleotides: TGTGCCAGTCGTAGCAGTAGCTTTTTCTATGGCTACACCTTC. Full variable domain (rest looked up from reference TRBV19 and TRBJ1-2): DGGITQSPKYLFRKEGQNVTLSCEQNLNHDAMYWYRQDPGQGLRLIYYSQIVNDFQKGDIAEGYSVSREKKESFPLTVTSAQKNPTAFYLCASRSSSFFYGYTFGSGTRLTVV.

CDR3 DNA sequence: TGTGCCAGCAGTTTATCGTCTAGGGGCGAGACCCAGTACTTC. As protein: CASSLSSRGETQYF. This chain uses TRBV28 with TRBJ2-5; D is perhaps TRBD1 (5 bases). Germline assignment: CDR1 MDHEN and CDR2 SYDVKM. There are 14 residues in the CDR3. V shed 1 base and J shed 5 bases, with 11 bases lying between them.

The rearrangement links TRBV5-8 to TRBJ1-6; possible D gene TRBD1, 6 bases. V was cut by 4 bases and J by 0 bases, with 23 bases left in between. Germline V lookup: CDR1 SGHTS, CDR2 YDEGEE. The length of the CDR3 is 20 residues. This CDR3 reads CASSPPPGGHTFSYNSPLHF. For the CDR3, the DNA is TGTGCCAGCAGCCCCCCCCCGGGGGGACATACCTTCTCCTATAATTCACCCCTCCACTTT. Full variable domain (outside the CDR3, taken from reference TRBV5-8 and TRBJ1-6): EAGVTQSPTHLIKTRGQQATLRCSPISGHTSVYWYQQALGLGLQFLLWYDEGEERNRGNFPPRFSGRQFPNYSSELNVNALELEDSALYLCASSPPPGGHTFSYNSPLHFGNGTRLTVT.

CDR3 bases: TGTGCCGGATTAGCGGGGTTCACAGATACGCAGTATTTT. Translated, it gives CAGLAGFTDTQYF. V usage is TRBV2 and J usage is TRBJ2-3, with 8 bases lining up with TRBD2. CDR1 SNHLY and CDR2 FYNNEI come from the germline V gene. Losses at the gene ends were 11 bases for V and 2 bases for J; bases not matched to a gene: 6. The CDR3 has 13 residues.

The chain links TRBV30 to TRBJ2-7, with D uncertain. V lost 0 bases and J lost 7, with 4 bases in between. The CDR3 spans 10 residues. CDR1 is GTSNPN, CDR2 SVGIG, per germline (reference sequence). CDR3 amino acids: CAWSVGEQYF. DNA of the CDR3: TGTGCCTGGAGTGTCGGGGAGCAGTACTTC.

The chain combines TRBV19 with TRBJ2-4, with a possible D match to TRBD1 (6 bases). The V end lost 3 bases, the J end lost 0 bases, and 9 bases lay between the germline ends. CDR3 length: 15 amino acids. Germline V CDR1 and CDR2: LNHDA, SQIVND (reference sequence). The CDR3 protein is CASSMGHLAKNIQYF. Written as DNA, the CDR3 is TGTGCCAGTAGTATGGGACATCTAGCCAAAAACATTCAGTACTTC.

The chain carries TRBV28 and TRBJ2-7; 8 nucleotides align to TRBD2. In germline, CDR1 is MDHEN, CDR2 SYDVKM. J gave up 3 bases and V 3 bases, and 4 bases lay outside the gene matches. This CDR3 region has 14 residues. CDR3 DNA sequence: TGTGCCAGCAGTTTCGCCGGGAGGGTCTACGAGCAGTACTTC. Its translation is CASSFAGRVYEQYF.

The chain has TRBV25-1 and TRBJ1-1, with TRBD1 as a possible D gene (5 bases). Trimming removed 6 bases at V and 8 bases at J, with 13 bases between. This CDR3 contains 12 residues. Per germline, CDR1 MGHDK and CDR2 SYGVNS. In DNA, the CDR3 is TGTGCCAGCAGCACACTACGGGGGGAAGCTTTCTTT. It translates to CASSTLRGEAFF. Complete variable domain (other parts from reference TRBV25-1 and TRBJ1-1): EADIYQTPRYLVIGTGKKITLECSQTMGHDKMYWYQQDPGMELHLIHYSYGVNSTEKGDLSSESTVSRIRTEHFPLTLESARPSHTSQYLCASSTLRGEAFFGQGTRLTVV.

The rearrangement joins TRBV12-3 or TRBV12-4 to TRBJ1-1; D unclear. The V gene lost 2 bases and the J gene lost 4 bases, with 8 bases spanning the gap. The CDR3 covers 13 residues. Here the CDR3 DNA reads TGTGCCAGCAGTTTACAATTCCCCACTGAAGCTTTCTTT. Its translation: CASSLQFPTEAFF.

J is TRBJ2-6 and V is TRBV27; tentatively, D is TRBD2 (6 bases). The CDR3 sequence is 17 residues long. The germline V gene has CDR1 MNHEY and CDR2 SMNVEV (reference sequence). The V end was cut by 5 bases, the J end by 0 bases, with 14 bases between. The CDR3 DNA sequence: TGTGCCAGCAGTATCGGGGGTGCCTCCTCTGGGGCCAACGTCCTGACTTTC. Translating it yields CASSIGGASSGANVLTF.

As regards this clone: The sample contains more than one DNA sequence encoding this CDR3. The chain employs TRBV6-2 or TRBV6-3 and TRBJ2-7, with TRBD2 matching 11 bases. The J segment lost 3 bases and the V segment lost 5 bases, leaving 3 bases of the junction unmatched. The CDR3 length is 14 residues. Germline-derived CDR1 and CDR2 are MNHEY and SVGEGT. The CDR3 is CASSGTSGSYEQYF. CDR3 sequence (DNA): TGTGCCAGCAGTGGCACTAGCGGGAGCTACGAGCAGTACTTC.

This chain joins TRBV5-1 and TRBJ1-4, with D maybe TRBD1 (5 bases). Looked up from germline, CDR1 is SGHRS and CDR2 is YFSETQ. Trimming left V 1 base short and J 8 bases short, with 15 bases between. This CDR3 is built from 15 residues. The DNA of the CDR3 is TGCGCCAGCAGCTTGAATTGGCAGGGTGGCGAAAAACTGTTTTTT. Translated, it gives CASSLNWQGGEKLFF.

The rearrangement links TRBV9 to TRBJ1-5, with TRBD1 matching over 10 bases. Trimming cost V 3 bases and J 6 bases; bases outside gene matches: 3. The CDR3 extends over 14 amino acids. Germline V gene lookup returns CDR1 SGDLS and CDR2 YYNGEE. Written as DNA, the CDR3 is TGTGCCAGCAGCGCTGGGACAGGGGTTCAGCCCCAGCATTTT. Its translation is CASSAGTGVQPQHF.

The V call is TRBV3-1 (or the pseudogene TRBV3-2), the J call TRBJ1-5; D gene ambiguous. The CDR3 is 14 residues long. CDR1 is LGHDT and CDR2 is YNNKEL in the germline V gene (reference sequence). V was pared by 1 base and J by 5 bases, with 9 bases between. CDR3 protein: CASSQVSGDQPQHF. DNA of the CDR3: TGTGCCAGCAGCCAAGTTTCCGGGGATCAGCCCCAGCATTTT.

The chain combines TRBV4-2 with TRBJ1-6, with TRBD1 identical over 9 bases. Germline CDR1 is LGHNA and CDR2 is YNFKEQ. The ends lost 4 bases at V and 5 bases at J; junction bases unmatched: 12. The CDR3 is 18 amino acids. CDR3 protein: CASSRDVTGTGNNSPLHF. CDR3 coding DNA: TGTGCCAGCAGCCGAGACGTCACTGGGACAGGGAATAATTCACCCCTCCACTTT.

The chain employs TRBV10-3 and TRBJ2-7; D perhaps matches TRBD1 (5 bases). V was cut by 3 bases and J by 0 bases, with 12 bases left in between. This CDR3 comprises 15 residues. Germline CDR1 reads ENHRY; CDR2 reads SYGVKD. CDR3 amino acids: CAISDQGSSSYEQYF. CDR3 nucleotide sequence: TGTGCCATCAGTGACCAGGGCTCAAGCTCCTACGAGCAGTACTTC.

The chain links TRBV19 to TRBJ1-1; possible D gene TRBD1, 5 bases. V lost 6 bases to trimming and J lost 3 bases, with 8 bases between them. Germline values: CDR1 LNHDA, CDR2 SQIVND (reference sequence). The CDR3 is made up of 12 amino acids. The CDR3 spells CASRGVDTEAFF. Written as DNA, the CDR3 is TGTGCCAGTAGAGGGGTGGACACTGAAGCTTTCTTT. Supplemented by reference TRBV19 and TRBJ1-1, the full variable domain reads DGGITQSPKYLFRKEGQNVTLSCEQNLNHDAMYWYRQDPGQGLRLIYYSQIVNDFQKGDIAEGYSVSREKKESFPLTVTSAQKNPTAFYLCASRGVDTEAFFGQGTRLTVV.

This clone has more than one count but fewer than ten. The chain uses TRBV6-1 and TRBJ2-2; D uncertain. V was cut by 2 bases and J by 3 bases, with 7 bases left in between. Germline CDR1 is MNHNS and CDR2 is SASEGT. The CDR3 runs 14 residues. This CDR3 is CASSERLYTGELFF. The CDR3 region has the DNA TGTGCCAGCAGTGAAAGACTGTACACCGGGGAGCTGTTTTTT.

V is TRBV4-1 and J is TRBJ2-1; 12 positions agree with TRBD2. The CDR3 runs 19 residues. V trimming: 4 bases; J trimming: 0 bases; junction bases outside the gene matches: 10. Per the germline V gene, CDR1 is MGHRA and CDR2 is YSYEKL. Here the CDR3 reads CASSRRGLAGDSSYNEQFF. The CDR3 nucleotides read TGCGCCAGCAGCCGAAGGGGACTAGCGGGTGACAGCTCCTACAATGAGCAGTTCTTC.

The V and J genes are TRBV7-9 and TRBJ2-7; 7 bases align to TRBD1. Unmatched junction bases numbered 6, after V lost 0 bases and J lost 1 base. Germline CDR1 and CDR2: SEHNR and FQNEAQ (reference sequence). The CDR3 spans 16 residues. This chain's CDR3 is CASSLALTGMSYEQYF. CDR3 in DNA: TGTGCCAGCAGCTTAGCCCTGACAGGGATGTCCTACGAGCAGTACTTC.

As for this clone: The sample has other DNA sequences that encode this CDR3 too. The rearrangement joins TRBV6-1 to TRBJ1-6, with TRBD1 matching 7 bases. Germline loops: CDR1 MNHNS, CDR2 SASEGT. This CDR3 is built from 14 residues. Unmatched junction bases numbered 2, after V lost 3 bases and J lost 6 bases. CDR3 sequence reads: CASSDRQGNSPLHF. The CDR3 DNA follows: TGTGCCAGCAGTGATAGACAGGGTAATTCACCCCTCCACTTT.

The genes are TRBV6-1 and TRBJ2-1; 12 bases fit TRBD2. Germline-derived CDR1 and CDR2 are MNHNS and SASEGT. The CDR3 loop spans 18 amino acids. The junction had 9 bases not matched to a gene; V was cut back by 0 bases and J by 6 bases. The CDR3 protein is CASSEAAPTSGSTNEQFF. In nucleotides, the CDR3 is TGTGCCAGCAGTGAAGCGGCCCCGACTAGCGGGAGCACCAATGAGCAGTTCTTC.

V usage is TRBV19 and J usage is TRBJ2-1, with 12 nucleotides matching TRBD2. The V gene end was trimmed by 4 bases and the J gene end by 8 bases; junction bases not matched to a gene: 9. Germline assignment: CDR1 LNHDA and CDR2 SQIVND (reference sequence). CDR3 length: 16 residues. The CDR3 reads CASSTLTSGSRHEQFF. CDR3 bases: TGTGCCAGTAGTACCCTGACTAGCGGGAGTAGACATGAGCAGTTCTTC.

CDR3 in DNA: TGTGCCAGCAGCCAAGGGGCGGGGGGTAATAGTGAGCAGTTCTTC. Protein: CASSQGAGGNSEQFF. The chain joins TRBV14 to TRBJ2-1, with 8 bases fitting TRBD2. The CDR3 is made up of 15 amino acids. CDR1 is SGHDN, CDR2 FVKESK, per germline. V was clipped by 1 base and J by 9 bases; unmatched bases: 8.